Listed here are 10 T cell receptor beta chains from one sample, sequenced in a study of blood T cell repertoires in COVID-19. Clones were read by immunoSEQ multiplex PCR, and TCRdb kept only the in-frame ones, dropping some. The data contain more than 300,000 clones, more than 75% of them seen just once; the ten biggest clones take up 1.2%. Material: PBMCs or T cells enriched from blood (not recorded which). These receptors were collected from a woman aged 18 to 35 who had recovered from COVID-19.

About this clone: The sample contains more than one DNA sequence encoding this CDR3. This sequence joins TRBV3-1 (or the pseudogene TRBV3-2) and TRBJ1-3, with unresolved D. CDR1 and CDR2 (germline): LGHDT, YNNKEL (reference sequence). The CDR3 is made up of 14 amino acids. Trimming removed 2 bases from V and 0 bases from J, with 5 bases in between. CDR3 sequence reads: CASSQRVSGNTIYF. The CDR3 nucleotides are TGTGCCAGCAGCCAACGGGTCTCTGGAAACACCATATATTTT.

The chain has TRBV7-9 and TRBJ1-2; D call uncertain. Between the trimmed V and J ends, which lost 6 bases and 6 bases, there was a span of 8 bases. This CDR3 spans 11 amino acids. CDR1 and CDR2 from the germline V gene are SEHNR and FQNEAQ (reference sequence). Here the CDR3 reads CASRQTNGYTF. CDR3 nucleotides: TGTGCCAGCAGACAGACCAATGGCTACACCTTC.

This chain uses TRBV18 with TRBJ1-4; D is unclear. Germline V gene lookup returns CDR1 KGHSH and CDR2 LQKENI. V was shortened by 0 bases and J by 8 bases, with 10 bases between the two germline ends. The CDR3 consists of 14 residues. For the CDR3, the DNA is TGTGCCAGCTCACCACCGGCGGCGCGGGAAAAACTGTTTTTT. This translates into CASSPPAAREKLFF.

This rearrangement joins TRBV6-5 to TRBJ1-5; tentative D call: TRBD1 (6 bases). V shed 4 bases and J shed 1 base, with 11 bases lying between them. This CDR3 contains 15 residues. Looked up from germline, CDR1 is MNHEY and CDR2 is SVGAGI. CDR3: CASSSGRGSNQPQHF. CDR3 nucleotide sequence: TGTGCCAGCAGTTCGGGGAGGGGGAGCAATCAGCCCCAGCATTTT.

V gene TRBV3-1 (or the pseudogene TRBV3-2) combines with J gene TRBJ2-7; a weak D match, TRBD2 (7 bases). With 1 base removed from V and 3 bases from J, the gap between germline ends came to 22 bases. The germline V gene has CDR1 LGHDT and CDR2 YNNKEL (reference sequence). The CDR3 runs to 18 residues. The CDR3 protein is CASSQGWPGGRFDYEQYF. The CDR3 bases are TGTGCCAGCAGCCAAGGGTGGCCCGGGGGGCGGTTCGACTACGAGCAGTACTTC.

The chain recombines TRBV6-2 or TRBV6-3 with TRBJ2-3, with TRBD2 matching over 15 bases. The CDR3 has 15 residues. With 6 bases clipped from V and 4 bases from J, the junction kept 2 bases outside the gene matches. Germline V gene sequence: CDR1 MNHEY, CDR2 SVGEGT. The CDR3 region has the DNA TGTGCCAGCAGCTGGACTAGCGGGAGGGCAGATACGCAGTATTTT. This translates into CASSWTSGRADTQYF.

The chain has TRBV19 and TRBJ1-5; D not certain. The ends were cut back, 7 bases at V and 4 bases at J, with 11 bases in the middle. Germline CDR1 LNHDA, CDR2 SQIVND (reference sequence). There are 13 residues in the CDR3. DNA for the CDR3: TGTGCCAGTACGATAGGAGGGAATCAGCCCCAGCATTTT. Its protein product is CASTIGGNQPQHF. The whole variable domain, remainder taken from reference TRBV19 and TRBJ1-5, is DGGITQSPKYLFRKEGQNVTLSCEQNLNHDAMYWYRQDPGQGLRLIYYSQIVNDFQKGDIAEGYSVSREKKESFPLTVTSAQKNPTAFYLCASTIGGNQPQHFGDGTRLSIL.

Comments on this clone: A read error may produce the germline difference seen at one junction end. The chain combines TRBV5-5 with TRBJ1-5, with 7 bases aligning to TRBD1. Germline CDR1 is SGHKS and CDR2 is YYEKEE (reference sequence). CDR3 length equals 16 residues. The CDR3 nucleotides read TGTGCCAGCATCTTGAGGCCAGGGGGTAGCAATCAGCCCCAGCATTTT. Amino acid sequence: CASILRPGGSNQPQHF.

This clone showed up just once. This CDR3 is CATADNALGNEQFF. The CDR3 DNA is TGTGCCACCGCAGACAACGCCCTGGGCAATGAGCAGTTCTTC. V and J are TRBV6-5 and TRBJ2-1; D is ambiguous. Deletions cut 10 bases from V and 6 bases from J, with 19 bases between. CDR1 and CDR2 (germline): MNHEY, SVGAGI. The CDR3 contains 14 residues.

The chain is built from TRBV12-5 and TRBJ1-6; 10 bases line up with TRBD1. Germline V CDR1 and CDR2: LGHNT, FRNRAP. The V and J ends lost 6 bases and 2 bases, in that order; junction bases with no gene match: 4. This CDR3 contains 16 residues. CDR3 in DNA: TGTGCTAGTGGAGTCGGACAGGGGGCCTATAATTCACCCCTCCACTTT. Amino acids: CASGVGQGAYNSPLHF.